One and the same sample provided the 16 T cell receptor beta chains below, sequenced in a study of T cells in Graves' hyperthyroidism and ophthalmopathy. Amplified regions were TCR beta CDR3 sequences from RNA transcripts. The primer set for the first-round RT-PCR of the TCR CDR3 was HTBI. TCRdb redid the calling of the multiplex PCR reads with MiXCR, one entry per CDR3 protein. Of about 620,000 distinct CDR3 sequences listed, roughly 15% were seen once; the top ten hold around 3.9%. Sequenced: blood. The receptor set was obtained from a young woman with Graves' hyperthyroidism.

Here the CDR3 reads CASSFRLASGSEQFF. CDR3 nucleotide sequence: TGTGCCAGCAGTTTCCGACTAGCGTCGGGCAGTGAGCAGTTCTTC. The chain links TRBV12-3 or TRBV12-4 to TRBJ2-1; 8 positions match TRBD2. This CDR3 is built from 15 residues. The V gene end was trimmed by 3 bases and the J gene end by 9 bases; junction bases not matched to a gene: 10.

CDR3: CASSPFGTAGGTDTQYF. The CDR3 DNA reads as TGTGCCAGCAGCCCATTTGGTACAGCGGGAGGTACAGATACGCAGTATTTT. The chain links TRBV9 to TRBJ2-3; 9 bases line up with TRBD2. CDR1 is SGDLS, CDR2 YYNGEE, per germline. The junction had 12 bases not matched to a gene; V was cut back by 4 bases and J by 3 bases. This CDR3 is 17 amino acids long.

This clonotype has at least ten counts. The chain has TRBV28 and TRBJ2-2, with D uncertain. The CDR3 loop spans 14 amino acids. Looked up from germline, CDR1 is MDHEN and CDR2 is SYDVKM. With 2 bases removed from V and 4 bases from J, the gap between germline ends came to 8 bases. CDR3: CASSLIGFTGELFF. CDR3 sequence (DNA): TGTGCCAGCAGTTTAATTGGGTTCACCGGGGAGCTGTTTTTT.

The table lists this clonotype with many counts. CDR3 residues: CASSYSAGLAKQYF. The CDR3 DNA follows: TGTGCCAGCAGTTACTCCGCTGGACTAGCCAAGCAGTACTTC. The V gene is TRBV6-6, the J gene TRBJ2-7; TRBD2 matches 8 bases. V was clipped by 0 bases and J by 8 bases; unmatched bases: 6. The germline CDR1 and CDR2 sequences are MNHNY and SVGAGI (reference sequence). The CDR3 is made up of 14 amino acids.

At least ten counts were recorded for this clonotype. The chain joins TRBV12-3 or TRBV12-4 to TRBJ2-1; the match to TRBD2 covers 8 bases. V was pared by 5 bases and J by 8 bases, with 2 bases of the junction left unmatched. The CDR3 length is 12 residues. Here the CDR3 DNA reads TGTGCCAGCAGTAGGACTAGCCATGAGCAGTTCTTC. This encodes CASSRTSHEQFF.

This clonotype has a count of ten or more. The chain links TRBV7-2 to TRBJ2-1; 8 bases line up with TRBD2. The CDR3 length is 15 residues. Looked up from germline, CDR1 is SGHTA and CDR2 is FQGNSA. J gave up 3 bases and V 3 bases, and 4 bases lay outside the gene matches. The chain's CDR3 is CASSFTGTSYNEQFF. CDR3 DNA sequence: TGTGCCAGCAGCTTTACCGGGACTAGCTACAATGAGCAGTTCTTC.

The sample holds a few counts of this clonotype. The rearrangement uses TRBV5-1 and TRBJ2-1, with 12 bases matching TRBD1. The CDR3 loop spans 18 amino acids. Trimming cost V 4 bases and J 1 base; bases outside gene matches: 9. Germline V gene data show CDR1 as SGHRS and CDR2 as YFSETQ. The DNA of the CDR3 is TGCGCCAGCAGCCCAAGCCGGGACAGGGGGCAGTCCTACAATGAGCAGTTCTTC. Amino acids: CASSPSRDRGQSYNEQFF.

This clonotype was detected many times. The chain joins TRBV6-1 to TRBJ2-1; 9 bases map to TRBD2. The J segment lost 7 bases and the V segment lost 5 bases, leaving 12 bases of the junction unmatched. This CDR3 contains 16 residues. Germline V gene data show CDR1 as MNHNS and CDR2 as SASEGT. The CDR3 nucleotides are TGTGCCAGCAGTTCCGCCCTGGCGGGAGGGGGGAATGAGCAGTTCTTC. This translates into CASSSALAGGGNEQFF.

This clonotype was seen at least ten times. The CDR3 protein is CASSYWQGVPEQYF. Here the CDR3 DNA reads TGTGCCAGCAGTTACTGGCAGGGAGTACCCGAGCAGTACTTC. The V call is TRBV6-2 or TRBV6-3, the J call TRBJ2-7; D assignment may be TRBD1 or TRBD2 (5 bases each). Trimming removed 1 base at V and 6 bases at J, with 13 bases between. The germline gives CDR1 MNHEY, CDR2 SVGEGT. This CDR3 comprises 14 residues.

This clonotype occurred many times. The chain recombines TRBV2 with TRBJ2-2; TRBD1 aligns across 7 bases. V gave up 6 bases and J gave up 4 bases; unmatched junction bases: 5. Per germline, CDR1 SNHLY and CDR2 FYNNEI. There are 14 residues in the CDR3. CDR3 sequence: CASSEGAGTGELFF. For the CDR3, the DNA is TGTGCCAGCAGCGAGGGGGCTGGCACCGGGGAGCTGTTTTTT.

This clonotype was picked up many times. The chain is built from TRBV7-2 and TRBJ2-3; tentative D call: TRBD1 (6 bases). The germline V gene encodes CDR1 SGHTA and CDR2 FQGNSA. Deletions cut 1 base from V and 4 bases from J, with 12 bases between. The CDR3 is made up of 15 amino acids. CDR3 residues: CASSLDRVKADTQYF. The DNA of the CDR3 is TGTGCCAGCAGCTTAGACAGGGTTAAAGCAGATACGCAGTATTTT.

The gene calls are TRBV12-5 and TRBJ2-3, with D possibly matching TRBD2 (6 bases). V was cut by 7 bases and J by 3 bases, with 14 bases left in between. This CDR3 is built from 14 residues. Germline-derived CDR1 and CDR2 are LGHNT and FRNRAP. The CDR3 sequence: CASAPDGTTDTQYF. The CDR3, as DNA: TGTGCTAGTGCTCCGGACGGGACTACAGATACGCAGTATTTT.

This clonotype was counted many times. The J gene is TRBJ1-4, the V gene TRBV18; D perhaps matches TRBD1 (5 bases). CDR1 and CDR2 (germline): KGHSH, LQKENI. The CDR3 totals 14 residues. V lost 5 bases to trimming and J lost 5 bases, with 12 bases between them. Here the CDR3 DNA reads TGTGCCAGCTCAAACCGGGACGCGAATGAAAAACTGTTTTTT. Translated: CASSNRDANEKLFF.

This clonotype has more than one count but fewer than ten. J is TRBJ2-7 and V is TRBV30; the match to TRBD1 covers 9 bases. Trimming took 5 bases from V and 7 from J; bases not matched to a gene: 9. The length of the CDR3 is 13 residues. Germline assignment: CDR1 GTSNPN and CDR2 SVGIG (reference sequence). The DNA for the CDR3 is TGTGCCTGGGGTTTTGGACAGGGGATTGAGCAGTACTTC. Translating it yields CAWGFGQGIEQYF.

This clonotype appeared many times. The chain uses TRBV29-1 and TRBJ2-3, with a weak D call TRBD1 (5 bases). The CDR3 covers 10 residues. V was trimmed by 6 bases and J by 7 bases, leaving 8 bases between them. CDR1 and CDR2 from the germline V gene are SQVTM and ANQGSEA. The CDR3 nucleotides read TGCAGCGTATCAGGGTATACGCAGTATTTT. Translated: CSVSGYTQYF.

This clonotype was seen repeatedly, ten times or more. The chain carries TRBV11-2 and TRBJ2-5, with a weak D call TRBD1 (6 bases). V was pared by 6 bases and J by 5 bases, with 16 bases between. Germline CDR1 is SGHAT and CDR2 is FQNNGV. CDR3 length: 14 amino acids. CDR3 loop: CASSPQGLGETQYF. CDR3 nucleotide sequence: TGTGCCAGCAGTCCCCAGGGGTTGGGGGAGACCCAGTACTTC.